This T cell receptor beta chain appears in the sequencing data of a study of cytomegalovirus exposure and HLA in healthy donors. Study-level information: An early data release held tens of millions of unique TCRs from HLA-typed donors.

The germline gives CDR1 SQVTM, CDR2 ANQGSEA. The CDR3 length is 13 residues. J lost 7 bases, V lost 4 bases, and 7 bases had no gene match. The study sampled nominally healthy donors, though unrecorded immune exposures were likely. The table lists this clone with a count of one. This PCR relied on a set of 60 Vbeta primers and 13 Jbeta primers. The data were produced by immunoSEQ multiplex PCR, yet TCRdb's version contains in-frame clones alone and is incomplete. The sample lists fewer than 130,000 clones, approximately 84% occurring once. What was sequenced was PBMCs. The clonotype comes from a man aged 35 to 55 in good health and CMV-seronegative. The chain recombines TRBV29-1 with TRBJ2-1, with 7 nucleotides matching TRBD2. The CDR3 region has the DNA TGCAGCGTTGGAAGCGGGGTACGAAATGAGCAGTTCTTC. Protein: CSVGSGVRNEQFF.